This T cell receptor (beta chain) comes out of a study of blood T cell repertoires in COVID-19 (dated by TCRdb to 2020 to 2022). In the study overall: Samples covering the acute and convalescent phases of COVID-19 were provided by collaborators in the United States, Italy and Spain. The prospective study material was composed of cDNA or gDNA derived from T cells, B-cell-depleted T cells, or PBMCs. Deeply sampled blood TCRbeta repertoires from subjects exposed to, actively infected with, or recovered from COVID-19 were included in the dataset. A freely available public database, intended as a resource for researchers studying the immune response to SARS-CoV-2, is where the repertoires were released. The samples were drawn from two sources: the first 160 participants of the ongoing ImmuneRACE study, and over 950 subjects contributed by 6 global collaborators. A de-identified subject ID, COVID-19 status, age in years and sex were almost always included in the sample metadata. Where available, HLA class I and class II types were taken from metadata supplied by the sample provider and were not determined by assay-based typing.

General conclusions and limits of the study: Clinical and demographic metadata were provided uncurated, with the amount varying by source and participant.

TCRbeta CDR3 regions were amplified from genomic DNA by means of the immunoSEQ Assay, a bias-controlled multiplex PCR. The authors processed their data as follows. Within the assay, amplification of reference gene primers was used to estimate how many nucleated cells each sample contained. Sequence reads were collapsed and filtered to measure the absolute abundance of every unique TCRbeta CDR3 rearrangement. Productive Simpson clonality was computed per sample as the square root of Simpson's diversity index over productive rearrangements. Entries here come from immuneACCESS through TCRdb and include only in-frame sequences with V and J called. Some clones fail to appear in such tables; in the studies checked, an unresolved V gene covers under half of the shortfall, and the cause of the remainder is unknown. That table furnishes V, J and clone size, whereas the DNA furnished D and trimming. In this sample the table shows more than 150,000 clones, more than 65% of which occur a single time. Over 11% of the sample lies in the top ten.

Whole blood was collected in K2EDTA tubes by collaborating institutions according to the institutions' own protocols. Collaborator samples were shipped for TCRbeta analysis as frozen whole blood, isolated PBMCs, or DNA extracted from either sample type. Deletion took 5 bases off V and 2 bases off J, with a span of 16 bases between the germline ends. CDR3 length: 16 amino acids, cysteine to phenylalanine. The entry retains the CDR3 DNA only, 48 bases that are in frame from base 1. Taken from the germline V gene, the CDR1 and CDR2 loops are MDHEN and SYDVKM. As for this clone: Its antigen is not yet known. No much larger clone exists at a distance of one base, and base qualities are not known.

This receptor was obtained from a woman over 75 with acute or convalescent COVID-19. The rearranged chain carries TRBV28 and TRBJ1-5; possibly the D gene is TRBD1, per 5 matching bases. Sequencing was performed on peripheral blood. Read as DNA, the sequence is TGTGCCAGCAGTCCTCCTTGGCAGGGTGGCAATCAGCCCCAGCATTTT. Protein translation: CASSPPWQGGNQPQHF.